A selection of T cell receptor beta chains follows, all from one sample in a study of blood T cell repertoires in COVID-19. Method: immunoSEQ multiplex PCR; TCRdb's copy keeps in-frame clones and lacks some. This sample has about 130,000 clones, with more than 75% found just once. The material sequenced was peripheral blood. The origin of the receptors is a man in his fifties or sixties who had recovered from COVID-19. The CDR3 runs from the conserved cysteine through the conserved F or W. Each record gives: V gene, J gene, clone size, D gene, CDR3 DNA, CDR3 protein. D genes are given only for firm matches. Expanded clones get a size class; other rows say once, few or many, or leave the size out.

>TRBV6-6|TRBJ1-1|.|.
TGTGCCAGCAGTTACCCGAATCAGGGCGGCACTGAAGCTTTCTTT
CASSYPNQGGTEAFF
>TRBV15|TRBJ1-4|.|TRBD1
TGTGCCACCAGCCAGACAGGGGTTTTACGGGAAAAACTGTTTTTT
CATSQTGVLREKLFF
>TRBV9|TRBJ2-1|.|.
TGTGCCAGCAGCCTGGGCTACGATGAGCAGTTCTTC
CASSLGYDEQFF
>TRBV12-3/TRBV12-4|TRBJ1-6|.|.
TGTGCCAGCAGGCCGGACGGGGATTCACCCCTCCACTTT
CASRPDGDSPLHF
>TRBV10-3|TRBJ2-7|.|.
TGTGCCATCAGTGAATGGAGTACTAGGGAAACCTACGAGCAGTACTTC
CAISEWSTRETYEQYF
>TRBV19|TRBJ2-1|.|.
TGTGCCAGTAGTCCCAGGACACCTGCCCTTAGCGGCGTTAGGAATGAGCAGTTCTTC
CASSPRTPALSGVRNEQFF
>TRBV9|TRBJ2-5|once|TRBD2
TGTGCCAGCAGCCGTAGCGGGATAGAAGAGACCCAGTACTTC
CASSRSGIEETQYF
>TRBV9|TRBJ2-4|once|.
TGTGCCAGCAGCGTAGGTAGGGGAAACATTCAGTACTTC
CASSVGRGNIQYF
>TRBV2|TRBJ1-2|.|TRBD1
TGTGCCAGCAGCTCGACAGGGGATTATGGCTACACCTTC
CASSSTGDYGYTF
>TRBV4-3|TRBJ2-5|.|.
TGCGCCAGCAGCCAAGATCTCCTAGGAACCCAGTACTTC
CASSQDLLGTQYF
>TRBV5-1|TRBJ2-1|.|TRBD2
TGCGCCAGCAGCTTGGGTGGAGCGGGAGGCGGTGAGCAGTTCTTC
CASSLGGAGGGEQFF
>TRBV28|TRBJ2-7|once|TRBD2
TGTGCCAGCTCCGGGGGGACTAGCAGTTACGAGCAGTACTTC
CASSGGTSSYEQYF
>TRBV30|TRBJ2-3|.|TRBD2
TGTGCCTGGAGTGCCGGACTAGCGGGAGCAGATACGCAGTATTTT
CAWSAGLAGADTQYF
>TRBV5-1|TRBJ2-7|.|.
TGCGCCAGCAGCTTCCAGGGATATTTCTACGAGCAGTACTTC
CASSFQGYFYEQYF
>TRBV2|TRBJ2-3|.|TRBD2
TGTGCCAGCAGCGTCCTTGGGGGACTAGCGGGAGGGGACACAGATACGCAGTATTTT
CASSVLGGLAGGDTDTQYF
>TRBV28|TRBJ1-5|.|.
TGTGCCAGCAGTTTACAGCTTTGGCAGGCACGACAGCCCCAGCATTTT
CASSLQLWQARQPQHF
>TRBV21-1|TRBJ2-3|.|.
TGTGCCAGCAGCGCTTTAGGAACTAGCGGGAGAACAGATACGCAGTATTTT
CASSALGTSGRTDTQYF
>TRBV10-2|TRBJ2-3|.|.
TGCGCCAGCAGTGGGTTTACTGGCACAGATACGCAGTATTTT
CASSGFTGTDTQYF
>TRBV6-5|TRBJ2-1|.|.
TGTGCCAGCAGTTGGGGCCCCTTAGAGGACAATGAGCAGTTCTTC
CASSWGPLEDNEQFF
>TRBV29-1|TRBJ2-5|.|TRBD1
TGCAGCGTTGAAGGGGGGACAGGGGTCCCCAGGGCCCAGTACTTC
CSVEGGTGVPRAQYF
>TRBV28|TRBJ1-1|.|.
TGTGCCAGCAGTTTCCGCACTAGCCACACTGAAGCTTTCTTT
CASSFRTSHTEAFF
>TRBV5-8|TRBJ1-1|.|.
TGTGCCAGCAGCCGTAAATCGGTGAACACTGAAGCTTTCTTT
CASSRKSVNTEAFF
>TRBV20-1|TRBJ2-1|few|TRBD1
TGCAGTGCTAGTGACCGGGACAGGGGGCATGATGAGCAGTTCTTC
CSASDRDRGHDEQFF
>TRBV19|TRBJ2-5|once|.
TGTGCCAGTAGTATAGATCAGGGGAAGACCCAGTACTTC
CASSIDQGKTQYF
>TRBV5-1|TRBJ2-3|.|.
TGCGCCAGCAGCTTGGGGGCAGGGCTTAGCACAGATACGCAGTATTTT
CASSLGAGLSTDTQYF
>TRBV7-2|TRBJ2-1|.|.
TGTGCCAGCAGTCCAGGCGCCCTCCGCTATGAGCAGTTCTTC
CASSPGALRYEQFF
>TRBV11-2|TRBJ2-5|.|.
TGTGCCAGCAGCCGGGACCAAGAGACCCAGTACTTC
CASSRDQETQYF
>TRBV30|TRBJ1-6|.|.
TGTGCCTGGAATAGGGGGTTAGATAATTCACCCCTCCACTTT
CAWNRGLDNSPLHF
>TRBV7-9|TRBJ1-1|.|TRBD1
TGTGCCGCCATGGAGGGGGCGAACACTGAAGCTTTCTTT
CAAMEGANTEAFF
>TRBV6-2/TRBV6-3|TRBJ2-5|.|TRBD2
TGTGCCAGCAGTTCCATAGCGGGAGCGGAAGAGACCCAGTACTTC
CASSSIAGAEETQYF
>TRBV2|TRBJ2-1|.|.
TGTGCCAGCGGGGGCCCCAGGGGCTATGAGCAGTTCTTC
CASGGPRGYEQFF